This T cell receptor (beta chain) was profiled in a study of blood T cell repertoires in COVID-19. In the study overall: Spain, Italy and the United States supplied samples that represented acute and convalescent COVID-19. PBMCs, B-cell-depleted T cells, or T cells provided the cDNA or gDNA that made up the material.

The method was immunoSEQ multiplex PCR; TCRdb's version includes in-frame clones alone and lacks a portion of them. Altogether roughly 200,000 clones are present, about 85% being singletons, with the ten largest covering about 12%. Unmatched junction bases numbered 7, after V lost 5 bases and J lost 8 bases. Germline values: CDR1 SGHAT, CDR2 FQNNGV. The CDR3 totals 14 residues. Sequencing was done on a sample of peripheral blood. The source is a woman aged 18-29 years who had recovered from COVID-19. This chain links TRBV11-2 with TRBJ2-2, with 8 bases lining up with TRBD1. The CDR3 is CASSPRTGPGELFF. In DNA, the CDR3 is TGTGCCAGCAGCCCCCGGACAGGGCCGGGGGAGCTGTTTTTT. Filled out from reference TRBV11-2 and TRBJ2-2, the complete variable domain reads EAGVAQSPRYKIIEKRQSVAFWCNPISGHATLYWYQQILGQGPKLLIQFQNNGVVDDSQLPKDRFSAERLKGVDSTLKIQPAKLEDSAVYLCASSPRTGPGELFFGEGSRLTVL.